Listed here are 20 T cell receptor beta chains from one sample, sequenced in a study of blood T cell repertoires in COVID-19. TCRdb's copy holds only in-frame clones and misses some; the assay was immunoSEQ multiplex PCR. The repertoire consists of approximately 170,000 clones, with approximately 87% occurring once and the leading ten covering 9.5% to 12%. The material sequenced was peripheral blood. These receptors came from a woman aged 55-75 years with COVID-19, enrolled during active disease.

This chain's CDR3 is CATTAGGRYGYTF. CDR3 bases: TGTGCCACCACGGCCGGGGGGAGATACGGCTACACCTTC. V and J are TRBV19 and TRBJ1-2; a possible D gene is TRBD1 (5 bases). Germline values: CDR1 LNHDA, CDR2 SQIVND (reference sequence). V was clipped by 10 bases and J by 8 bases, with 20 bases between them. The CDR3 loop spans 13 amino acids.

This clone appeared once. V is TRBV19 and J is TRBJ1-4; perhaps TRBD1 as D (6 bases). Germline CDR1 and CDR2: LNHDA and SQIVND (reference sequence). This CDR3 is built from 14 residues. Trimming took off 5 bases at V and 5 bases at J, with 12 bases between the two ends. The CDR3 here is CASSPPQGNEKLFF. As DNA, the CDR3 is TGTGCCAGTAGTCCCCCTCAGGGGAATGAAAAACTGTTTTTT.

The chain couples TRBV30 to TRBJ2-7; 10 bases agree with TRBD1. This CDR3 has 15 residues. Germline V lookup: CDR1 GTSNPN, CDR2 SVGIG (reference sequence). The trim removed 2 bases at V and 1 base at J, leaving 5 bases unmatched. The CDR3 bases are TGTGCCTGGAGTCGATGGGACAGGGGATCCTACGAGCAGTACTTC. It translates to CAWSRWDRGSYEQYF. Drawing the rest from reference TRBV30 and TRBJ2-7, the complete variable domain is SQTIHQWPATLVQPVGSPLSLECTVEGTSNPNLYWYRQAAGRGLQLLFYSVGIGQISSEVPQNLSASRPQDRQFILSSKKLLLSDSGFYLCAWSRWDRGSYEQYFGPGTRLTVT.

V and J are TRBV19 and TRBJ2-3; D may be TRBD2 (6 bases). Germline V lookup: CDR1 LNHDA, CDR2 SQIVND (reference sequence). Trimming removed 2 bases at V and 2 bases at J, with 11 bases between. CDR3 length: 15 residues. In nucleotides, the CDR3 is TGTGCCAGTAGTATATCCGCGGGAACCACAGATACGCAGTATTTT. Translated, it gives CASSISAGTTDTQYF.

This chain links TRBV19 with TRBJ2-5; possible D gene TRBD1, 5 bases. The CDR3 is 14 residues long. CDR1 and CDR2 (germline): LNHDA, SQIVND (reference sequence). V gave up 4 bases and J gave up 9 bases, with 18 bases separating them. CDR3 residues: CASSTGAGSSAQYF. CDR3 nucleotides: TGTGCCAGTAGTACTGGGGCAGGGTCATCGGCCCAGTACTTC.

The rearrangement links TRBV6-5 to TRBJ1-6, with 9 bases matching TRBD1. The length of the CDR3 is 14 residues. Germline-derived CDR1 and CDR2 are MNHEY and SVGAGI. V lost 9 bases and J lost 10; bases outside the gene matches: 10. The CDR3 region has the DNA TGTGCCAGTGGCCGGGACAGGGAGGTCTCACCCCTCCACTTT. As protein: CASGRDREVSPLHF.

The chain employs TRBV5-1 and TRBJ2-3; possible D gene TRBD2, 6 bases. In germline, CDR1 is SGHRS, CDR2 YFSETQ. This CDR3 has 16 residues. V was clipped by 5 bases and J by 2 bases, with 18 bases between them. CDR3 loop: CASRVSGGIATDTQYF. CDR3 bases: TGCGCCAGCAGGGTTTCAGGCGGGATCGCCACAGATACGCAGTATTTT.

The chain joins TRBV6-5 to TRBJ1-3; no clear D gene. CDR3 length: 13 residues. The V end was cut by 5 bases, the J end by 3 bases, with 8 bases between. Germline V gene lookup returns CDR1 MNHEY and CDR2 SVGAGI. The CDR3 DNA is TGTGCCAGCAGTCTTGGGCTTGGAAACACCATATATTTT. Translated, it gives CASSLGLGNTIYF.

The chain recombines TRBV6-2 or TRBV6-3 with TRBJ2-7; 8 bases map to TRBD2. The CDR3 spans 12 residues. J gave up 3 bases and V 5 bases, and 0 bases lay outside the gene matches. CDR1 is MNHEY and CDR2 is SVGEGT in the germline V gene. CDR3 sequence reads: CASSREGYEQYF. The CDR3 DNA follows: TGTGCCAGCAGTCGGGAGGGCTACGAGCAGTACTTC.

This clone came up a few times. The genes are TRBV28 and TRBJ2-1, with 11 bases matching TRBD2. This CDR3 spans 15 amino acids. Per germline, CDR1 MDHEN and CDR2 SYDVKM. V gave up 4 bases and J gave up 10 bases; unmatched junction bases: 9. The CDR3: CASSSYSGRAREQFF. The DNA of the CDR3 is TGTGCCAGCAGTTCCTATAGCGGGAGGGCCCGCGAGCAGTTCTTC.

This chain joins TRBV28 and TRBJ2-1; 9 bases match TRBD2. With 6 bases clipped from V and 4 bases from J, the junction kept 13 bases outside the gene matches. The CDR3 spans 17 residues. Germline CDR1 reads MDHEN; CDR2 reads SYDVKM. The CDR3 sequence: CASSLPRAGGSYNEQFF. CDR3 coding DNA: TGTGCCAGCAGCCTTCCACGAGCGGGGGGCTCTTACAATGAGCAGTTCTTC.

The chain carries TRBV13 and TRBJ2-2, with a possible D match to TRBD1 (5 bases). The germline V gene encodes CDR1 PRHDT and CDR2 FYEKMQ (reference sequence). CDR3 length: 16 amino acids. V was clipped by 3 bases and J by 1 base, with 12 bases between them. The CDR3 sequence: CASSFPIDRNTGELFF. CDR3 nucleotides: TGTGCCAGCAGCTTCCCAATCGACAGGAACACCGGGGAGCTGTTTTTT.

The chain carries TRBV19 and TRBJ1-2; TRBD1 matches 9 bases. Germline CDR1 and CDR2: LNHDA and SQIVND (reference sequence). J lost 4 bases, V lost 6 bases, and 3 bases had no gene match. The CDR3 totals 13 residues. DNA for the CDR3: TGTGCCAGTAGCACAGGGGGCGCCTATGGCTACACCTTC. It specifies CASSTGGAYGYTF.

V usage is TRBV15 and J usage is TRBJ2-7, with a possible D match to TRBD1 (6 bases). Germline assignment: CDR1 LNHNV and CDR2 YYDKDF (reference sequence). V was pared by 1 base and J by 1 base, with 11 bases between. This CDR3 is 15 amino acids long. CDR3 protein: CATSRAGTRSYEQYF. CDR3 bases: TGTGCCACCAGCAGAGCCGGGACAAGGTCCTACGAGCAGTACTTC.

The chain uses TRBV28 and TRBJ2-5; 9 positions agree with TRBD1. Trimming cost V 5 bases and J 5 bases; bases outside gene matches: 9. The length of the CDR3 is 15 residues. Germline V gene data show CDR1 as MDHEN and CDR2 as SYDVKM. The CDR3 spells CASSPAGQGEETQYF. The CDR3 nucleotides read TGTGCCAGCAGTCCCGCGGGACAGGGAGAGGAGACCCAGTACTTC.

This chain connects TRBV7-9 to TRBJ2-7, with TRBD2 matching 9 bases. The junction had 5 bases not matched to a gene; V was cut back by 5 bases and J by 0 bases. Germline assignment: CDR1 SEHNR and CDR2 FQNEAQ (reference sequence). There are 15 residues in the CDR3. CDR3 amino acids: CASSPLSGSSYEQYF. CDR3 nucleotide sequence: TGTGCCAGCAGCCCGCTTAGCGGGAGCTCCTACGAGCAGTACTTC.

The chain joins TRBV15 to TRBJ1-5, with TRBD1 as a possible D gene (5 bases). Trimming removed 0 bases at V and 3 bases at J, with 24 bases between. CDR3 size: 20 residues. The V gene's germline CDR1 is LNHNV and CDR2 YYDKDF (reference sequence). The DNA for the CDR3 is TGTGCCACCAGCAGAGACCTACCCCCTTTGGGGGGATCATACAATCAGCCCCAGCATTTT. As protein: CATSRDLPPLGGSYNQPQHF.

The chain links TRBV6-5 to TRBJ1-2; TRBD1 might be the D (5 bases). Germline assignment: CDR1 MNHEY and CDR2 SVGAGI. V lost 0 bases, J lost 7 bases, and 9 bases lay in between. The CDR3 sequence is 13 residues long. Written as DNA, the CDR3 is TGTGCCAGCAGTTACTCGGGGGGGTCTGGCTACACCTTC. It codes for CASSYSGGSGYTF.

This chain joins TRBV7-2 and TRBJ2-2, with D possibly TRBD1 on 5 matching bases. Looked up from germline, CDR1 is SGHTA and CDR2 is FQGNSA. The germline V and J ends were trimmed by 3 bases and 11 bases, with 10 bases remaining between them. This CDR3 spans 12 amino acids. CDR3 sequence (DNA): TGTGCCAGCAGCTTCAGGGTCGGTGAGCTGTTTTTT. Amino acid sequence: CASSFRVGELFF.

The chain is built from TRBV10-3 and TRBJ1-1; the D gene is possibly TRBD1 (6 bases). This CDR3 has 14 residues. The germline V gene encodes CDR1 ENHRY and CDR2 SYGVKD. V lost 6 bases and J lost 3, with 14 bases in between. The CDR3 DNA reads TGTGCCATCAGGCCCGGGGGGCTGGACACTGAAGCTTTCTTT. Protein product: CAIRPGGLDTEAFF.